This passage covers 9 T cell receptor beta chains from one sample sequenced in a study of T cells in Graves' hyperthyroidism and ophthalmopathy. Template material for amplifying TCR beta CDR3 regions consisted of RNA transcripts. HTBI primers drove first-round RT-PCR of the TCR CDR3. In TCRdb, the multiplex PCR reads were re-called with MiXCR into one record per CDR3 protein. The table has hundreds of thousands of distinct CDR3 sequences, approximately 13% seen once. Sequenced material: blood. Receptors were obtained from a woman between 18 and 29 years old with Graves' hyperthyroidism.

This clonotype came up many times. The chain recombines TRBV5-4 with TRBJ1-1; unclear D gene. V lost 4 bases, J lost 1 base, and 14 bases lay in between. CDR1 and CDR2 (germline): SGHNT, YYREEE (reference sequence). This CDR3 spans 15 amino acids. CDR3 protein: CASSPRRGQNTEAFF. CDR3 nucleotide sequence: TGTGCCAGCAGCCCACGTCGTGGGCAGAACACTGAAGCTTTCTTT.

The chain recombines TRBV7-9 with TRBJ1-1; 10 nucleotides line up with TRBD1. The CDR3 is made up of 15 amino acids. Trimming took 8 bases from V and 1 from J; bases not matched to a gene: 7. CDR1 and CDR2 from the germline V gene are SEHNR and FQNEAQ (reference sequence). The CDR3 coding sequence is TGTGCCAGCGGCCCCAGGGACAGGGGGAACACTGAAGCTTTCTTT. It specifies CASGPRDRGNTEAFF. The full variable domain, rest sourced from reference TRBV7-9 and TRBJ1-1, is DTGVSQNPRHKITKRGQNVTFRCDPISEHNRLYWYRQTLGQGPEFLTYFQNEAQLEKSRLLSDRFSAERPKGSFSTLEIQRTEQGDSAMYLCASGPRDRGNTEAFFGQGTRLTVV.

CDR3 region: CASTTGRGYTF. DNA for the CDR3: TGTGCCAGCACGACAGGGCGAGGCTACACCTTC. The V call is TRBV6-1, the J call TRBJ1-2; 7 bases fit TRBD1. Germline CDR1 MNHNS, CDR2 SASEGT. V lost 7 bases, J lost 8 bases, and 4 bases stayed unmatched. The CDR3 totals 11 residues.

This clonotype has a count of ten or more. The chain combines TRBV2 with TRBJ1-4; D unclear. Germline CDR1 is SNHLY and CDR2 is FYNNEI. Trimming removed 4 bases from V and 0 bases from J, with 12 bases in between. This CDR3 is 16 amino acids long. CDR3 in DNA: TGTGCCAGCAGTGGGGTGGCGGGGTCAACTAATGAAAAACTGTTTTTT. Residues: CASSGVAGSTNEKLFF.

This clonotype was found a few times. This chain links TRBV7-9 with TRBJ1-4; no definite D call. This CDR3 has 14 amino acids. Germline CDR1 is SEHNR and CDR2 is FQNEAQ (reference sequence). The V gene lost 3 bases and the J gene lost 8 bases, with 13 bases spanning the gap. The CDR3 sequence is CASSFGLSQEKLFF. As DNA, the CDR3 is TGTGCCAGCAGCTTCGGACTTTCGCAAGAAAAACTGTTTTTT.

This clonotype turned up a few times. The chain carries TRBV4-1 and TRBJ1-1, with 8 bases aligning to TRBD1. The CDR3 length is 17 residues. The germline gives CDR1 MGHRA, CDR2 YSYEKL. Trimming cost V 2 bases and J 2 bases; bases outside gene matches: 10. The CDR3 protein is CASSQFDKQGVNTEAFF. The CDR3 DNA is TGCGCCAGCAGCCAATTCGATAAACAGGGGGTAAACACTGAAGCTTTCTTT.

This clonotype showed up many times. This chain uses TRBV2 with TRBJ2-1, with D perhaps given as TRBD1 or TRBD2 (5 bases each). Germline CDR1 and CDR2: SNHLY and FYNNEI. Trimming shortened V by 4 bases and J by 8 bases, and 12 bases separated the two germline ends. CDR3 length equals 13 residues. The CDR3 DNA reads as TGTGCCAGCAGTGTGAGGGGTCGGGATGAGCAGTTCTTC. Translated, it gives CASSVRGRDEQFF.

This clonotype was detected ten times or more. The chain is built from TRBV28 and TRBJ2-2, with D perhaps assigned TRBD1 or TRBD2 (5 bases each). This CDR3 has 13 residues. CDR1 and CDR2 (germline): MDHEN, SYDVKM. The V end was cut by 8 bases, the J end by 3 bases, with 10 bases between. CDR3 coding DNA: TGTGCCAGCTTTCGGGGCGACACCGGGGAGCTGTTTTTT. Translation: CASFRGDTGELFF.

The rearrangement links TRBV5-6 to TRBJ2-2, with 11 bases lining up with TRBD1. CDR3 length: 19 residues. CDR1 and CDR2 from the germline V gene are SGHDT and YYEEEE. V gave up 0 bases and J gave up 5 bases; unmatched junction bases: 12. CDR3 DNA sequence: TGTGCCAGCAGCTTGGTTTTATCCTGGACAGGGGGCACAACCGGGGAGCTGTTTTTT. Translating gives CASSLVLSWTGGTTGELFF.